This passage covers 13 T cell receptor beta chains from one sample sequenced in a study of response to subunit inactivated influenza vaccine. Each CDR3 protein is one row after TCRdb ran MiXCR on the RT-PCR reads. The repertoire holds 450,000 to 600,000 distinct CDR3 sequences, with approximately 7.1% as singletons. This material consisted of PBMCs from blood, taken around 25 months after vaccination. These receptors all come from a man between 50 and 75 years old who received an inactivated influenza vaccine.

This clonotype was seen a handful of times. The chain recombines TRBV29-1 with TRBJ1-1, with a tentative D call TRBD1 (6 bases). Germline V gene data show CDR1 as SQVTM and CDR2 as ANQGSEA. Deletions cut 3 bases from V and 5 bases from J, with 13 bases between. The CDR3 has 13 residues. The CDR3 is CSVEGGTRTEAFF. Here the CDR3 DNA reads TGCAGCGTTGAGGGGGGGACACGGACTGAAGCTTTCTTT. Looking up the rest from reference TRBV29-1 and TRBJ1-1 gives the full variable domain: SAVISQKPSRDICQRGTSLTIQCQVDSQVTMMFWYRQQPGQSLTLIATANQGSEATYESGFVIDKFPISRPNLTFSTLTVSNMSPEDSSIYLCSVEGGTRTEAFFGQGTRLTVV.

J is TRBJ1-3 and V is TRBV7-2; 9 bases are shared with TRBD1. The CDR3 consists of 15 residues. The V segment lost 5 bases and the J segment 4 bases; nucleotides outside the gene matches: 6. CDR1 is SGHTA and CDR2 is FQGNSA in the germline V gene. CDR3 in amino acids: CASSEGQGPGNTIYF. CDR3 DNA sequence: TGTGCCAGCAGCGAGGGACAGGGCCCAGGAAACACCATATATTTT.

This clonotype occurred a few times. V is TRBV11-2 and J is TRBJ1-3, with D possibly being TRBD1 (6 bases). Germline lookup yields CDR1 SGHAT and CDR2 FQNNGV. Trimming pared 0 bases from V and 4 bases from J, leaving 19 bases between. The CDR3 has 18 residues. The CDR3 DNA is TGTGCCAGCAGCTTAGATCCCAGGGGCGGATTAGCAGGAAACACCATATATTTT. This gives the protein CASSLDPRGGLAGNTIYF.

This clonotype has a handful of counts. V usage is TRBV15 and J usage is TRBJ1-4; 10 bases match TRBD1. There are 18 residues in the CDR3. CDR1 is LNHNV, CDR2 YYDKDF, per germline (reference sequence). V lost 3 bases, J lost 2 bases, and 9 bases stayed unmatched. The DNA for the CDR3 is TGTGCCACCAGCAGTCGGACAGGGGGGTTGAGCACTAATGAAAAACTGTTTTTT. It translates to CATSSRTGGLSTNEKLFF.

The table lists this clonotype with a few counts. The CDR3 region has the DNA TGTGCCAGCAGGACCGACAGTCAACAGACCCAGTACTTC. This translates into CASRTDSQQTQYF. The genes are TRBV6-1 and TRBJ2-5; perhaps TRBD1 as D (5 bases). The germline V gene has CDR1 MNHNS and CDR2 SASEGT. CDR3 size: 13 residues. Trimming cost V 6 bases and J 6 bases, with 14 bases left between them.

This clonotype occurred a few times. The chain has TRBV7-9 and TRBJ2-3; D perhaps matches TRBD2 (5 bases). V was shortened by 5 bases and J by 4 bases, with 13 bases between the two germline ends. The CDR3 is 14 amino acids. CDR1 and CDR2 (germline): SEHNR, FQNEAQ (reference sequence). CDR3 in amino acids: CASSQTGGSDTQYF. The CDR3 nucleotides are TGTGCCAGCAGCCAGACGGGCGGGTCAGATACGCAGTATTTT.

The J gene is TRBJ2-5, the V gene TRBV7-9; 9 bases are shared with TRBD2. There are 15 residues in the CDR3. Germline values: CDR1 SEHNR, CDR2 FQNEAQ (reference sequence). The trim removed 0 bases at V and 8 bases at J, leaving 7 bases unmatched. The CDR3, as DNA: TGTGCCAGCAGCTTAGCTGGCGGGAGGGTGGTAACCCAGTACTTC. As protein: CASSLAGGRVVTQYF.

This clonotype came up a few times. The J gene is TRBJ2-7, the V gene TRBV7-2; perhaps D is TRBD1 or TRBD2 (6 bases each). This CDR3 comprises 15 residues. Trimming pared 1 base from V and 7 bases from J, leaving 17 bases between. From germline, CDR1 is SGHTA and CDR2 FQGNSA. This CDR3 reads CASSLVGGVSGEQYF. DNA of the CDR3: TGTGCCAGCAGCTTAGTGGGGGGCGTATCTGGAGAGCAGTACTTC.

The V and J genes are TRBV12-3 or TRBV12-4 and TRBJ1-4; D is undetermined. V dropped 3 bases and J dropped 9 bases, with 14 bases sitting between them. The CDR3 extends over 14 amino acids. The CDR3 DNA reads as TGTGCCAGCAGTTTCCTCCCTCCGGATAAAAAACTGTTTTTT. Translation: CASSFLPPDKKLFF.

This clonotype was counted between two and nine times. The chain's CDR3 is CASRERTIEQFF. The CDR3 nucleotides are TGTGCCAGCAGGGAAAGGACTATTGAGCAGTTCTTC. This chain uses TRBV2 with TRBJ2-1, with TRBD2 as a possible D gene (6 bases). The CDR3 loop spans 12 amino acids. Per germline, CDR1 SNHLY and CDR2 FYNNEI. V lost 6 bases to trimming and J lost 9 bases, with 12 bases between them.

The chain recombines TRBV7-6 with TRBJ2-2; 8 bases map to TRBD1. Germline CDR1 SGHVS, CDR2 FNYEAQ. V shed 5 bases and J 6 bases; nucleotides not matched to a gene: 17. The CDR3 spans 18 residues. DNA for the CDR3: TGTGCCAGCAGCCAAACCATGGGACAGGCGCTTGGCTCCGGGGAGCTGTTTTTT. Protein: CASSQTMGQALGSGELFF. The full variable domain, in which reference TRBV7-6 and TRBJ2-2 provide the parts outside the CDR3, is GAGVSQSPRYKVTKRGQDVALRCDPISGHVSLYWYRQALGQGPEFLTYFNYEAQQDKSGLPNDRFSAERPEGSISTLTIQRTEQRDSAMYRCASSQTMGQALGSGELFFGEGSRLTVL.

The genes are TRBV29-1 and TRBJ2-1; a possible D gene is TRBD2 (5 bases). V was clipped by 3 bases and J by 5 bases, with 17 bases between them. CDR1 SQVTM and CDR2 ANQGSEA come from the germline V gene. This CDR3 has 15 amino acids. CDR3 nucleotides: TGCAGCGTTGATCTGTCCAGGCGGGCCCACAATGAGCAGTTCTTC. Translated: CSVDLSRRAHNEQFF.

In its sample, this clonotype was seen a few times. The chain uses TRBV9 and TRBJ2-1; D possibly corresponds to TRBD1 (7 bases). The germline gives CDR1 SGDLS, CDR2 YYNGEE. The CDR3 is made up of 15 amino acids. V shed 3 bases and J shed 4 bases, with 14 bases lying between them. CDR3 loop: CASSERGDRYNEQFF. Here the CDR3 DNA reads TGTGCCAGCAGCGAGAGGGGGGACAGATACAATGAGCAGTTCTTC.